The table lists the clone carrying this T cell receptor beta chain with many counts. The target antigen is unknown. This entry comes from a study of CD8 T cells in ankylosing spondylitis. CDR1 is SGHRS, CDR2 YFSETQ, per germline. V was pared by 0 bases and J by 2 bases, with 6 bases between. The CDR3 is 13 amino acids. Study-wide results and caveats: Clones linked to disease, bearing a CD8+ phenotype, were relatively rare in peripheral blood. There was a TCR beta motif, made of several highly homologous variants, that appeared characteristic of ankylosing spondylitis blood. Reportedly, matched ankylosing spondylitis synovial fluid was significantly enriched for disease-linked clones. Certain motif variants had earlier been reported in reactive arthritis synovial fluid and blood.

In making TCR beta libraries, quantitative 5'-RACE with molecular barcodes was used. TCRdb re-analysed the 5' RACE reads in MiXCR, keeping a single row per CDR3 protein. The sample shows more than 500,000 distinct CDR3 sequences, about 5% of them seen only once. The sequencing input was blood, either unsorted or a sorted T cell fraction (not recorded which). This receptor was taken from a male donor with ankylosing spondylitis. This chain uses TRBV5-1 with TRBJ2-7, with D uncertain. The CDR3 sequence is CASSLGYPYEQYF. The CDR3 bases are TGCGCCAGCAGCTTGGGTTATCCCTACGAGCAGTACTTC.